Listed below are T cell receptor beta chains from one sample, sequenced in a study of T-cell memory formation after mild COVID-19. TCRdb re-called the 5' RACE reads through MiXCR, storing one row per CDR3 protein. This sample yields under 350,000 distinct CDR3 sequences, of which around 16% are seen a single time; roughly 23% belongs to the top ten. Sample: PBMCs or a T cell subset sorted from them (not recorded which). Every receptor here comes from a man younger than 35 who had mild COVID-19 (a few samples of this study predate the infection). Cell type and time point are not known. CDR3s include the opening cysteine and the closing phenylalanine or tryptophan. A D gene is named only where the DNA matches it firmly. Clone size appears in some rows only: once, few, many, or a class for an expanded clone.

D: TRBD1
size: few
J: TRBJ2-3
V: TRBV6-5
CDR3: CASSYQGALADTQYF
DNA: TGTGCCAGCAGTTATCAGGGGGCATTGGCAGATACGCAGTATTTT

D: TRBD1
size: once
J: TRBJ1-5
V: TRBV18
CDR3: CASSLGQSLNQPQHF
DNA: TGTGCCAGCTCACTGGGACAGAGCTTAAATCAGCCCCAGCATTTT

D: -
size: -
J: TRBJ2-7
V: TRBV7-2
CDR3: CARSFYYEQYF
DNA: TGTGCCAGAAGCTTTTACTACGAGCAGTACTTC

D: -
size: few
J: TRBJ1-2
V: TRBV6-1
CDR3: CASSEVQSSYYGYTF
DNA: TGTGCCAGCAGTGAAGTCCAGTCATCCTACTATGGCTACACCTTC

D: TRBD2
size: -
J: TRBJ2-1
V: TRBV5-1
CDR3: CASSAGTSNYNEQFF
DNA: TGCGCCAGCAGCGCCGGGACTAGTAACTACAATGAGCAGTTCTTC

D: -
size: few
J: TRBJ2-3
V: TRBV5-1
CDR3: CASSLAHRGGTDTQYF
DNA: TGCGCCAGCAGCTTGGCTCATAGGGGTGGGACAGATACGCAGTATTTT

D: -
size: few
J: TRBJ1-6
V: TRBV7-6
CDR3: CASSHHEANSPLHF
DNA: TGTGCCAGCAGCCACCACGAGGCCAATTCACCCCTCCACTTT

D: TRBD1
size: few
J: TRBJ2-3
V: TRBV10-3
CDR3: CAISEPDRDSTYTQYF
DNA: TGTGCCATCAGTGAGCCAGACCGGGACAGCACATATACGCAGTATTTT

D: TRBD2
size: -
J: TRBJ2-3
V: TRBV20-1
CDR3: CSAREAGETQYF
DNA: TGCAGTGCTAGGGAAGCGGGAGAGACGCAGTATTTT

D: TRBD2
size: -
J: TRBJ2-1
V: TRBV6-2/TRBV6-3
CDR3: CASRRAGTSGGLQFF
DNA: TGTGCCAGCAGACGCGCCGGGACTAGCGGGGGGCTGCAGTTCTTC

D: TRBD2
size: few
J: TRBJ2-3
V: TRBV6-2/TRBV6-3
CDR3: CASSYMLAGRSDDTQYF
DNA: TGTGCCAGCAGTTACATGCTAGCGGGAAGGAGTGACGATACGCAGTATTTT

D: -
size: -
J: TRBJ1-1
V: TRBV28
CDR3: CALGGGMDTEAFF
DNA: TGTGCCCTCGGCGGGGGGATGGACACTGAAGCTTTCTTT

D: -
size: few
J: TRBJ2-1
V: TRBV7-2
CDR3: CASSSEDSGEQFF
DNA: TGTGCCAGCAGCTCAGAGGACTCGGGTGAGCAGTTCTTC

D: -
size: few
J: TRBJ1-2
V: TRBV5-1
CDR3: CASSLEEANYGYTF
DNA: TGCGCCAGCAGCCTGGAAGAGGCTAACTATGGCTACACCTTC

D: -
size: -
J: TRBJ2-5
V: TRBV7-4
CDR3: CANPGIETQYF
DNA: TGTGCCAACCCTGGGATAGAGACCCAGTACTTC

D: TRBD1
size: few
J: TRBJ2-3
V: TRBV5-1
CDR3: CASSLVDRGRRTDTQYF
DNA: TGCGCCAGCAGCTTGGTAGACAGGGGGCGGCGGACAGATACGCAGTATTTT

D: -
size: few
J: TRBJ2-5
V: TRBV28
CDR3: CASSPRTEETQYF
DNA: TGTGCCAGCAGTCCTCGGACAGAAGAGACCCAGTACTTC

D: TRBD1
size: -
J: TRBJ2-7
V: TRBV7-9
CDR3: CASSQRQGVFHEQYF
DNA: TGTGCCAGCAGCCAACGACAGGGGGTTTTTCACGAGCAGTACTTC

D: -
size: -
J: TRBJ1-5
V: TRBV6-2/TRBV6-3
CDR3: CASSFHNPRGRNQPQHF
DNA: TGTGCCAGCAGCTTCCACAACCCGCGGGGACGCAATCAGCCTCAGCATTTT

D: -
size: few
J: TRBJ2-7
V: TRBV20-1
CDR3: CSARATLLPGLSYEQYF
DNA: TGCAGTGCTAGAGCCACCCTCCTACCGGGACTTTCCTACGAGCAGTACTTC

D: -
size: many
J: TRBJ1-6
V: TRBV25-1
CDR3: CASSEGAPLHF
DNA: TGTGCCAGCAGTGAAGGGGCACCCCTCCACTTT

D: -
size: many
J: TRBJ1-5
V: TRBV13
CDR3: CASSLGGDQPQHF
DNA: TGTGCCAGCAGCTTAGGAGGGGATCAGCCCCAGCATTTT

D: TRBD1
size: few
J: TRBJ2-2
V: TRBV5-5
CDR3: CASSPGTGDGELFF
DNA: TGTGCCAGCAGCCCTGGGACAGGGGACGGGGAGCTGTTTTTT

D: -
size: -
J: TRBJ1-5
V: TRBV10-3
CDR3: CAISESDGQPQHF
DNA: TGTGCCATCAGTGAGTCGGACGGTCAGCCCCAGCATTTT

D: -
size: -
J: TRBJ1-1
V: TRBV11-2
CDR3: CASSLVHSTEAFF
DNA: TGTGCCAGCAGCTTAGTGCACAGCACTGAAGCTTTCTTT

D: -
size: many
J: TRBJ1-1
V: TRBV5-1
CDR3: CASSLDGQALNTEAFF
DNA: TGCGCCAGCAGCTTGGACGGCCAGGCCTTGAACACTGAAGCTTTCTTT

D: TRBD1
size: -
J: TRBJ2-6
V: TRBV7-9
CDR3: CASSSGTGGQWVLTF
DNA: TGTGCCAGCAGCTCGGGGACAGGGGGTCAGTGGGTCCTGACTTTC

D: TRBD2
size: -
J: TRBJ2-1
V: TRBV12-3/TRBV12-4
CDR3: CASSFAGGYNEQFF
DNA: TGTGCCAGCAGTTTTGCGGGGGGGTACAATGAGCAGTTCTTC

D: TRBD2
size: many
J: TRBJ2-7
V: TRBV20-1
CDR3: CSASRGGWSEQYF
DNA: TGCAGCGCTAGCCGCGGGGGGTGGAGCGAGCAGTACTTC

D: TRBD2
size: few
J: TRBJ2-5
V: TRBV7-9
CDR3: CASSPQRGGQETQYF
DNA: TGTGCCAGCAGCCCTCAGCGGGGGGGTCAAGAGACCCAGTACTTC

D: -
size: -
J: TRBJ1-2
V: TRBV20-1
CDR3: CSAPPGGAGENYGYTF
DNA: TGCAGTGCTCCACCTGGGGGGGCAGGGGAAAACTATGGCTACACCTTC

D: -
size: -
J: TRBJ1-2
V: TRBV7-9
CDR3: CASSQERGYTF
DNA: TGTGCCAGCAGCCAAGAACGGGGCTACACCTTC

D: TRBD2
size: -
J: TRBJ2-3
V: TRBV28
CDR3: CASSLLAGALNYYTDTQYF
DNA: TGTGCCAGCAGTTTATTAGCGGGGGCCCTCAATTACTACACAGATACGCAGTATTTT

D: TRBD1
size: few
J: TRBJ2-3
V: TRBV5-1
CDR3: CASNPGTDLTDTQYF
DNA: TGCGCCAGCAACCCCGGGACAGACCTCACAGATACGCAGTATTTT

D: -
size: few
J: TRBJ2-7
V: TRBV12-3/TRBV12-4
CDR3: CASSSGWGQYF
DNA: TGTGCCAGCAGTTCTGGGTGGGGGCAGTACTTC

D: TRBD1
size: many
J: TRBJ2-3
V: TRBV7-2
CDR3: CASSPTWTGGTDTQYF
DNA: TGTGCCAGCAGCCCCACCTGGACAGGAGGCACAGATACGCAGTATTTT

D: -
size: few
J: TRBJ2-7
V: TRBV4-1
CDR3: CASSQFSDGTYEQYF
DNA: TGCGCCAGCAGCCAGTTCTCGGACGGTACCTACGAGCAGTACTTC

D: TRBD1
size: few
J: TRBJ1-2
V: TRBV20-1
CDR3: CSARVPGQGFGGYTF
DNA: TGCAGTGCTAGGGTCCCGGGACAGGGTTTCGGTGGCTACACCTTC

D: -
size: few
J: TRBJ2-7
V: TRBV7-3
CDR3: CASSRGSPPYEQYF
DNA: TGTGCCAGCAGCCGAGGGTCCCCCCCCTACGAGCAGTACTTC

D: TRBD1
size: -
J: TRBJ1-1
V: TRBV9
CDR3: CASSVDGTASEAFF
DNA: TGTGCCAGCAGCGTAGACGGGACAGCTAGTGAAGCTTTCTTT

D: -
size: -
J: TRBJ2-1
V: TRBV7-9
CDR3: CASGGTYNEQFF
DNA: TGTGCCAGCGGGGGTACCTACAATGAGCAGTTCTTC

D: -
size: -
J: TRBJ1-4
V: TRBV6-5
CDR3: CASSYSTTNEKLFF
DNA: TGTGCCAGCAGTTACTCGACAACTAATGAAAAACTGTTTTTT

D: -
size: -
J: TRBJ1-3
V: TRBV4-3
CDR3: CASSQDRGAGNTIYF
DNA: TGCGCCAGCAGCCAAGATCGGGGCGCCGGAAACACCATATATTTT

D: -
size: few
J: TRBJ2-7
V: TRBV7-8
CDR3: CASSFNRDSYEQYF
DNA: TGTGCCAGCAGCTTTAACAGGGACTCCTACGAGCAGTACTTC

D: -
size: -
J: TRBJ2-7
V: TRBV5-1
CDR3: CASSYGGAGQKGYEQYF
DNA: TGCGCCAGCAGCTATGGGGGCGCGGGGCAGAAGGGCTACGAGCAGTACTTC

D: -
size: few
J: TRBJ2-3
V: TRBV2
CDR3: CANQVTQYF
DNA: TGTGCCAACCAGGTTACGCAGTATTTT

D: -
size: few
J: TRBJ1-1
V: TRBV7-9
CDR3: CASSLVITEAFF
DNA: TGTGCCAGCAGCTTAGTTATCACTGAAGCTTTCTTT

D: -
size: -
J: TRBJ1-1
V: TRBV25-1
CDR3: CASRRGGGTEAFF
DNA: TGTGCCAGCAGGAGGGGAGGCGGCACTGAAGCTTTCTTT

D: TRBD1
size: -
J: TRBJ2-7
V: TRBV5-1
CDR3: CASSLGQGVAYEQYF
DNA: TGCGCCAGCAGCTTGGGGCAGGGGGTCGCCTACGAGCAGTACTTC

D: -
size: few
J: TRBJ1-6
V: TRBV6-5
CDR3: CASSYRAPSPLHF
DNA: TGTGCCAGCAGTTACCGGGCCCCTTCACCCCTCCACTTT

D: TRBD1
size: -
J: TRBJ1-1
V: TRBV4-3
CDR3: CASSQDLRGWTEAFF
DNA: TGCGCCAGCAGCCAAGATCTCAGGGGGTGGACTGAAGCTTTCTTT

D: TRBD2
size: -
J: TRBJ2-5
V: TRBV11-2
CDR3: CASKRRGAETQYF
DNA: TGTGCCAGCAAAAGGCGGGGGGCTGAGACCCAGTACTTC

D: -
size: few
J: TRBJ1-1
V: TRBV5-1
CDR3: CASSLVPAEAFF
DNA: TGCGCCAGCAGCTTGGTGCCAGCTGAAGCTTTCTTT

D: -
size: once
J: TRBJ2-1
V: TRBV20-1
CDR3: CSATRQPAYNEQFF
DNA: TGCAGTGCTACTAGACAACCTGCCTACAATGAGCAGTTCTTC

D: TRBD1
size: many
J: TRBJ1-4
V: TRBV12-3/TRBV12-4
CDR3: CASSSGTGLSEKLFF
DNA: TGTGCCAGCAGTTCCGGGACAGGGTTGAGTGAAAAACTGTTTTTT

D: -
size: -
J: TRBJ2-3
V: TRBV14
CDR3: CASGPSRTRTDTQYF
DNA: TGTGCCAGCGGCCCCAGTCGAACTCGCACAGATACGCAGTATTTT

D: -
size: -
J: TRBJ2-1
V: TRBV2
CDR3: CASSAAPISEPFF
DNA: TGTGCCAGCAGTGCGGCCCCCATCAGTGAGCCGTTCTTC